One and the same sample provided the 10 T cell receptor beta chains below, sequenced in a study of cytomegalovirus exposure and HLA in healthy donors. This PCR relied on a set of 60 Vbeta primers and 13 Jbeta primers. Profiled with immunoSEQ multiplex PCR; TCRdb holds only in-frame clones, not every one. This table holds 120,000 or so clones, approximately 79% found once. The material sequenced was PBMCs. The receptors derive from a man aged 25 to 40 in good health and CMV-seropositive.

In its sample, this clone was seen a few times. The chain is built from TRBV29-1 and TRBJ1-4; 8 bases are shared with TRBD1. CDR1 and CDR2 (germline): SQVTM, ANQGSEA. The CDR3 extends over 14 amino acids. J lost 4 bases, V lost 7 bases, and 8 bases had no gene match. The CDR3 nucleotides read TGCAGCGCTAGATCGACAGGGGATAATGAAAAACTGTTTTTT. Its protein is CSARSTGDNEKLFF.

V and J are TRBV5-1 and TRBJ1-4; 7 positions agree with TRBD1. The CDR3 consists of 16 residues. V was clipped by 0 bases and J by 3 bases; unmatched bases: 5. Germline V lookup: CDR1 SGHRS, CDR2 YFSETQ. DNA of the CDR3: TGCGCCAGCAGCTTGGGCGGGGGGACAGCTAATGAAAAACTGTTTTTT. Its translation: CASSLGGGTANEKLFF.

The chain joins TRBV5-1 to TRBJ2-7; D unclear. V was trimmed by 0 bases and J by 1 base, leaving 11 bases between them. There are 15 residues in the CDR3. Germline CDR1 and CDR2: SGHRS and YFSETQ. CDR3 loop: CASSLEFGQSYEQYF. CDR3 coding DNA: TGCGCCAGCAGCTTGGAGTTCGGTCAATCCTACGAGCAGTACTTC. The variable domain in full, with the rest retrieved from reference TRBV5-1 and TRBJ2-7, is KAGVTQTPRYLIKTRGQQVTLSCSPISGHRSVSWYQQTPGQGLQFLFEYFSETQRNKGNFPGRFSGRQFSNSRSEMNVSTLELGDSALYLCASSLEFGQSYEQYFGPGTRLTVT.

V gene TRBV1 combines with J gene TRBJ2-2; the table's D call of TRBD2 was not tested on the DNA. TRBV1 is a pseudogene segment. The CDR3 consists of 15 residues. CDR3 bases: TGCACCAGCGCAGAGCGGGGGGACTTACACCGGGGAGCTGTTTTT. Translated: CTSAERGDLHRGAVF.

The rearrangement uses TRBV6-5 and TRBJ2-5; D remains ambiguous. CDR3 length: 12 amino acids. V shed 7 bases and J shed 0 bases, with 6 bases lying between them. Germline V CDR1 and CDR2: MNHEY, SVGAGI. The CDR3 bases are TGTGCCAGCATGAGAGACCAAGAGACCCAGTACTTC. Residues: CASMRDQETQYF.

J is TRBJ1-2 and V is TRBV6-5, with D perhaps matching TRBD1 (6 bases). The V and J ends lost 6 bases and 5 bases respectively, with 19 bases between them. This CDR3 is 15 amino acids long. Germline CDR1 is MNHEY and CDR2 is SVGAGI. CDR3 sequence reads: CASSPAQGYGYGYTF. DNA of the CDR3: TGTGCCAGCAGCCCCGCTCAGGGGTATGGGTATGGCTACACCTTC.

The gene calls are TRBV20-1 and TRBJ1-2, with 7 bases identical to TRBD1. The germline V gene encodes CDR1 DFQATT and CDR2 SNEGSKA (reference sequence). This CDR3 is 11 amino acids long. The V segment lost 6 bases and the J segment 5 bases; nucleotides outside the gene matches: 3. The CDR3 loop reads CSAGTDYGYTF. The CDR3 DNA reads as TGCAGTGCCGGGACAGATTATGGCTACACCTTC.

The genes are TRBV2 and TRBJ2-3; the match to TRBD2 covers 13 bases. Per the germline V gene, CDR1 is SNHLY and CDR2 is FYNNEI. CDR3 length: 16 residues. V shed 8 bases, J shed 2 bases, and the junction held 7 bases outside the gene matches. The CDR3 is CASARLAGGLTDTQYF. The CDR3 region has the DNA TGTGCCAGCGCCCGACTAGCGGGGGGTCTCACAGATACGCAGTATTTT.

CDR3: CASSELNTGELFF. In DNA, the CDR3 is TGTGCCAGCAGTGAACTGAACACCGGGGAGCTGTTTTTT. J is TRBJ2-2 and V is TRBV6-1, with D unresolved. The CDR3 runs to 13 residues. CDR1 and CDR2 from the germline V gene are MNHNS and SASEGT. Trimming took off 2 bases at V and 1 base at J, with 2 bases between the two ends.

The gene calls are TRBV5-1 and TRBJ1-4; no definite D call. Germline CDR1 and CDR2: SGHRS and YFSETQ. The V gene lost 0 bases and the J gene lost 3 bases, with 9 bases spanning the gap. This CDR3 is built from 15 residues. The CDR3 loop reads CASSLDSLSNEKLFF. For the CDR3, the DNA is TGCGCCAGCAGCTTGGACAGCCTGTCTAATGAAAAACTGTTTTTT.